This entry lists 15 T cell receptor beta chains sequenced from one sample in a study of T cell changes during pregnancy in multiple sclerosis. Profiling relied on immunoSEQ multiplex PCR, and the TCRdb table lists in-frame clones only, not all of them. The sample carries roughly 42,000 clones, about 88% recorded once. Sequenced here: CD4+ T cells from peripheral blood mononuclear cells, sampled in the second trimester of pregnancy. Source of these receptors: a female donor with multiple sclerosis, enrolled in a pregnancy study.

This clone came up a few times. The chain links TRBV7-8 to TRBJ2-7, with TRBD1 identical over 8 bases. The CDR3 is made up of 17 amino acids. CDR1 is SGHVS, CDR2 FQNEAQ, per germline. V was pared by 5 bases and J by 3 bases, with 15 bases of the junction left unmatched. The CDR3 sequence: CASSQRTGSSSYYEQYF. In DNA form, the CDR3 reads TGTGCCAGCAGCCAGCGGACAGGGTCGTCTTCCTACTACGAGCAGTACTTC.

The chain joins TRBV28 to TRBJ1-2; 7 bases line up with TRBD1. CDR1 is MDHEN and CDR2 is SYDVKM in the germline V gene. Trimming at V came to 7 bases and at J to 12 bases, leaving 14 bases not matched to a gene. This CDR3 has 13 amino acids. The CDR3, as DNA: TGTGCCAGCACGGGACAGCGATCGGTGGTAGACACCTTC. Translating it yields CASTGQRSVVDTF.

This clone was counted between two and nine times. A read error may account for a junction end that differs from germline. V gene TRBV6-1 combines with J gene TRBJ2-1, with TRBD1 as a possible D gene (6 bases). The V gene's germline CDR1 is MNHNS and CDR2 SASEGT. The CDR3 runs to 12 residues. The CDR3: CASSKAGTEQFF. CDR3 sequence (DNA): TGTGCCAGCAGTAAAGCCGGGACAGAGCAGTTCTTC.

V usage is TRBV7-2 and J usage is TRBJ2-6; 7 bases match TRBD1. The CDR3 consists of 18 residues. Germline V CDR1 and CDR2: SGHTA, FQGNSA. The trim removed 4 bases at V and 0 bases at J, leaving 9 bases unmatched. CDR3: CASSYQTGSPSGANVLTF. For the CDR3, the DNA is TGTGCCAGCAGCTATCAGACAGGGTCCCCCTCTGGGGCCAACGTCCTGACTTTC.

J is TRBJ1-4 and V is TRBV7-9, with 7 bases identical to TRBD1. CDR3 length: 17 amino acids. V lost 5 bases, J lost 1 base, and 10 bases stayed unmatched. In germline, CDR1 is SEHNR, CDR2 FQNEAQ (reference sequence). The CDR3 sequence is CASSQSTGVITNEKLFF. The CDR3 nucleotides read TGTGCCAGCAGCCAAAGTACAGGGGTCATAACTAATGAAAAACTGTTTTTT. Filled out from reference TRBV7-9 and TRBJ1-4, the complete variable domain reads DTGVSQNPRHKITKRGQNVTFRCDPISEHNRLYWYRQTLGQGPEFLTYFQNEAQLEKSRLLSDRFSAERPKGSFSTLEIQRTEQGDSAMYLCASSQSTGVITNEKLFFGSGTQLSVL.

CDR3 sequence (DNA): TGTGCCAGCAGTACCCCCAGAGAGGGGGCCTACGAGCAGTACTTC. Translation: CASSTPREGAYEQYF. The chain joins TRBV6-6 to TRBJ2-7; perhaps TRBD1 as D (6 bases). This CDR3 has 15 residues. Trimming removed 5 bases at V and 2 bases at J, with 16 bases between. Germline CDR1 reads MNHNY; CDR2 reads SVGAGI (reference sequence).

This rearrangement joins TRBV27 to TRBJ1-2; 7 nucleotides align to TRBD1. From germline, CDR1 is MNHEY and CDR2 SMNVEV (reference sequence). The CDR3 spans 14 residues. The junction had 9 bases not matched to a gene; V was cut back by 3 bases and J by 8 bases. This chain's CDR3 is CASSFHGQVNGYTF. The CDR3 DNA is TGTGCCAGCAGTTTTCATGGACAGGTTAACGGCTACACCTTC.

The rearrangement uses TRBV7-2 and TRBJ1-1, with D maybe TRBD1 (5 bases). The CDR3 sequence is 14 residues long. Germline assignment: CDR1 SGHTA and CDR2 FQGNSA. The germline V and J ends were trimmed by 4 bases and 5 bases, with 14 bases remaining between them. CDR3 coding DNA: TGTGCCAGCAGCTCGTTGGGGCTTGTAACTGAAGCTTTCTTT. Translating it yields CASSSLGLVTEAFF. The full variable domain, completed using reference TRBV7-2 and TRBJ1-1, is GAGVSQSPSNKVTEKGKDVELRCDPISGHTALYWYRQSLGQGLEFLIYFQGNSAPDKSGLPSDRFSAERTGGSVSTLTIQRTQQEDSAVYLCASSSLGLVTEAFFGQGTRLTVV.

This rearrangement joins TRBV28 to TRBJ2-5; 9 bases match TRBD2. Germline assignment: CDR1 MDHEN and CDR2 SYDVKM. Germline trimming cut 3 bases from V and 3 bases from J; bases unmatched to any gene: 8. The CDR3 is 16 residues long. The chain's CDR3 is CASSFGLAPTEETQYF. The CDR3 DNA sequence: TGTGCCAGCAGTTTCGGACTAGCGCCGACGGAAGAGACCCAGTACTTC.

This sequence joins TRBV15 and TRBJ2-2; possible D gene TRBD2, 8 bases. Deletions cut 2 bases from V and 3 bases from J, with 25 bases between. The germline CDR1 and CDR2 sequences are LNHNV and YYDKDF (reference sequence). This CDR3 comprises 20 residues. The CDR3 spells CATSRFQGGSGTSYTGELFF. The CDR3 region has the DNA TGTGCCACCAGCAGATTCCAAGGGGGCAGCGGGACTAGTTACACCGGGGAGCTGTTTTTT.

This clone was detected a few times. The V gene is TRBV19, the J gene TRBJ2-1; unclear D gene. This CDR3 is built from 16 residues. In germline, CDR1 is LNHDA, CDR2 SQIVND (reference sequence). Trimming took 3 bases from V and 1 from J, leaving 13 bases between them. CDR3 bases: TGTGCCAGTAGTATCAATCCGGGTATGTCCTACAATGAGCAGTTCTTC. Encoded protein: CASSINPGMSYNEQFF.

The chain recombines TRBV6-6 with TRBJ2-5; the match to TRBD1 covers 7 bases. The CDR3 extends over 15 amino acids. Looked up from germline, CDR1 is MNHNY and CDR2 is SVGAGI (reference sequence). V lost 5 bases to trimming and J lost 0 bases; unmatched junction nucleotides: 6. CDR3 nucleotides: TGTGCCAGCAGTCCCCCGGGACAGAACCAAGAGACCCAGTACTTC. Encoded protein: CASSPPGQNQETQYF.

V and J are TRBV5-1 and TRBJ2-1, with 8 bases fitting TRBD2. The CDR3 totals 16 residues. From germline, CDR1 is SGHRS and CDR2 YFSETQ. J gave up 0 bases and V 2 bases, and 4 bases lay outside the gene matches. DNA of the CDR3: TGCGCCAGCAGCTTTCGGGGGGGAAGCTCCTACAATGAGCAGTTCTTC. This codes for CASSFRGGSSYNEQFF.

This sequence joins TRBV5-1 and TRBJ2-3; TRBD2 matches at 12 bases. CDR1 is SGHRS and CDR2 is YFSETQ in the germline V gene. The ends lost 3 bases at V and 2 bases at J; junction bases unmatched: 7. CDR3 length: 17 amino acids. The CDR3 loop is CASSWPSSGRVTDTQYF. The CDR3 DNA reads as TGCGCCAGCAGCTGGCCTTCTAGCGGGAGGGTCACAGATACGCAGTATTTT.

The J gene is TRBJ2-7, the V gene TRBV19, with 12 bases matching TRBD1. J lost 4 bases, V lost 4 bases, and 14 bases had no gene match. The CDR3 is made up of 18 amino acids. Germline CDR1 LNHDA, CDR2 SQIVND (reference sequence). The CDR3 DNA is TGTGCCAGTAGTAGGTCGATCCCGGGACAGGGGGCGCATTACGAGCAGTACTTC. Its translation: CASSRSIPGQGAHYEQYF. Full variable domain (remainder filled in from reference TRBV19 and TRBJ2-7): DGGITQSPKYLFRKEGQNVTLSCEQNLNHDAMYWYRQDPGQGLRLIYYSQIVNDFQKGDIAEGYSVSREKKESFPLTVTSAQKNPTAFYLCASSRSIPGQGAHYEQYFGPGTRLTVT.